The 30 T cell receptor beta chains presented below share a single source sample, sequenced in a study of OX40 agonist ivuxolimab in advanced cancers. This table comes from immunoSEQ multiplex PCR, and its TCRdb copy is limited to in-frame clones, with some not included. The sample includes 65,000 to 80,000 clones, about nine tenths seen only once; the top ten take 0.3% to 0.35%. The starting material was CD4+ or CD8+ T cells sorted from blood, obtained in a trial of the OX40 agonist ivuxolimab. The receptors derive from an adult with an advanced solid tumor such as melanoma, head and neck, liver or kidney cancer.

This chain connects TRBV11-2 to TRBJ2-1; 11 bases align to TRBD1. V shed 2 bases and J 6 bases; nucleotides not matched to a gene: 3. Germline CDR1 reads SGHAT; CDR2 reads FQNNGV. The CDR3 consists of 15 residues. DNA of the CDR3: TGTGCCAGCAGCTTAAGGGACAGGGGGAGCAATGAGCAGTTCTTC. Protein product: CASSLRDRGSNEQFF.

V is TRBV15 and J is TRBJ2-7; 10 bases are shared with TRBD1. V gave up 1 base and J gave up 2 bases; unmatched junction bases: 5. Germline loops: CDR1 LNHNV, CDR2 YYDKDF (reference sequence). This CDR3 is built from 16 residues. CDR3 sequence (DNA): TGTGCCACCAGCAGAGCTCCCGGGACAGGGGCCTACGAGCAGTACTTC. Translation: CATSRAPGTGAYEQYF.

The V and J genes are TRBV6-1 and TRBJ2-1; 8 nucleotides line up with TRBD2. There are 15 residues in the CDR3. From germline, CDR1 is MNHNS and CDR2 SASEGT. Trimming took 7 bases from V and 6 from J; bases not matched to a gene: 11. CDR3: CASKMTSVASNEQFF. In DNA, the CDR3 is TGTGCCAGCAAAATGACTAGCGTAGCCAGCAATGAGCAGTTCTTC.

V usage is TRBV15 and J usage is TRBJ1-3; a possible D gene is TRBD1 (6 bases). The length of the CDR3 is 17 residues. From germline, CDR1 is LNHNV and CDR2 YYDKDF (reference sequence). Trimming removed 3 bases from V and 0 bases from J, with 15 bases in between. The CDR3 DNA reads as TGTGCCACCAGCAGGGCCCCGGGACAAAGCTCTGGAAACACCATATATTTT. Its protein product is CATSRAPGQSSGNTIYF. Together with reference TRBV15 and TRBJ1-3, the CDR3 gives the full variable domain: DAMVIQNPRYQVTQFGKPVTLSCSQTLNHNVMYWYQQKSSQAPKLLFHYYDKDFNNEADTPDNFQSRRPNTSFCFLDIRSPGLGDTAMYLCATSRAPGQSSGNTIYFGEGSWLTVV.

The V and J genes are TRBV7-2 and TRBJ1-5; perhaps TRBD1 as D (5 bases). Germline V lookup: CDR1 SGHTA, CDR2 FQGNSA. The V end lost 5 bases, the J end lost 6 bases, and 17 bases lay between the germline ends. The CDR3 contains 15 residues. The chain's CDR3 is CASSESGTLPQPQHF. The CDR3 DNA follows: TGTGCCAGCAGCGAATCCGGGACCCTTCCTCAGCCCCAGCATTTT.

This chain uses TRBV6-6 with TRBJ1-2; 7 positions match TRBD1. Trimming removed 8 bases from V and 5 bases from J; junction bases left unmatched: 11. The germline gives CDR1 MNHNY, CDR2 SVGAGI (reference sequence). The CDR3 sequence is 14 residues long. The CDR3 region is CASRLGGAKYGYTF. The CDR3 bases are TGTGCCAGCCGCCTAGGGGGCGCGAAGTATGGCTACACCTTC.

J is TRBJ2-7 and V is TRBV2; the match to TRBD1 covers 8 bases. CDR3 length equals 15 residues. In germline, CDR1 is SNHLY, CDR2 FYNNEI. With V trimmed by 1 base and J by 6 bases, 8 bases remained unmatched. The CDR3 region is CASSEDRTGRSEQYF. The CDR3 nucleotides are TGTGCCAGCAGTGAAGATAGGACAGGGCGGTCCGAGCAGTACTTC. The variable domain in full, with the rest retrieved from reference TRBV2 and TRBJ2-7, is EPEVTQTPSHQVTQMGQEVILRCVPISNHLYFYWYRQILGQKVEFLVSFYNNEISEKSEIFDDQFSVERPDGSNFTLKIRSTKLEDSAMYFCASSEDRTGRSEQYFGPGTRLTVT.

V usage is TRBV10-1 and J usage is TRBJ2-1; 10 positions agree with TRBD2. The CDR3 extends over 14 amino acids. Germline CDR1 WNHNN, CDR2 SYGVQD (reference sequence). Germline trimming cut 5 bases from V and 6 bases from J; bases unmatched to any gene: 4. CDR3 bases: TGCGCCAGCAGTCTAGCGGGAGTTTCCAATGAGCAGTTCTTC. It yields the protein CASSLAGVSNEQFF.

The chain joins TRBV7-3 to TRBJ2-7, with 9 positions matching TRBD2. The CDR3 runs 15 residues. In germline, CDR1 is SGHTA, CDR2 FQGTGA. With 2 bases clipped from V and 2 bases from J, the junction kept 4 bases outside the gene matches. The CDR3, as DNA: TGTGCCAGCAGCTTAGTAGCGGGAGCCACCTACGAGCAGTACTTC. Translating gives CASSLVAGATYEQYF.

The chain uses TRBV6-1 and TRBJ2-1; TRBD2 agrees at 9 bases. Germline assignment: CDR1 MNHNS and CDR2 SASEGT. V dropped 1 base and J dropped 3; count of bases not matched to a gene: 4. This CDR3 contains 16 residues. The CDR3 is CASSEDAGGYYNEQFF. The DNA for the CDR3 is TGTGCCAGCAGTGAAGATGCGGGAGGGTACTACAATGAGCAGTTCTTC.

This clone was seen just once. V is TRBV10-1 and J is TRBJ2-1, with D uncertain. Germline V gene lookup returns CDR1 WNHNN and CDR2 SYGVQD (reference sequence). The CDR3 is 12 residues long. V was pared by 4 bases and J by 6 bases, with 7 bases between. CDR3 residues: CASSARANEQFF. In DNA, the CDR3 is TGCGCCAGCAGTGCCCGGGCCAATGAGCAGTTCTTC.

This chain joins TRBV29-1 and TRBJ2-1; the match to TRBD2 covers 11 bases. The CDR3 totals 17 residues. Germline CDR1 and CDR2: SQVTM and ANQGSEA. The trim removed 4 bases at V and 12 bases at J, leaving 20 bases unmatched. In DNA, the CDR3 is TGCAGCGTTGGTGGGACTAGCGGTTCTGGGATGACCGGTGGGCAGTTCTTC. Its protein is CSVGGTSGSGMTGGQFF.

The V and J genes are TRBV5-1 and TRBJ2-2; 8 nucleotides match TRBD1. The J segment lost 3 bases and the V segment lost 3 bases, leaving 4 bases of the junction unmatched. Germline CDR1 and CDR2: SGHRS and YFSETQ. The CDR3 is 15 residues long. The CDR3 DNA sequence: TGCGCCAGCAGCTCGGACAGGGCGTACACCGGGGAGCTGTTTTTT. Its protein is CASSSDRAYTGELFF.

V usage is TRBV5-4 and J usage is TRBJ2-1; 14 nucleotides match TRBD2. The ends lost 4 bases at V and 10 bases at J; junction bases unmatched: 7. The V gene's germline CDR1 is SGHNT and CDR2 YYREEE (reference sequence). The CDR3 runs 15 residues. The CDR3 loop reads CASSKGLAGAWEQFF. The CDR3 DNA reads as TGTGCCAGCAGCAAGGGACTAGCGGGGGCCTGGGAGCAGTTCTTC.

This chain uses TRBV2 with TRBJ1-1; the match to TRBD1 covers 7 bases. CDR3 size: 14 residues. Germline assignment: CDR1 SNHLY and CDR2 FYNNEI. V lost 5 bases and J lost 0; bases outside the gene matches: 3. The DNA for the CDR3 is TGTGCCAGCAGTTTCAGGGGGATGAACACTGAAGCTTTCTTT. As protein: CASSFRGMNTEAFF.

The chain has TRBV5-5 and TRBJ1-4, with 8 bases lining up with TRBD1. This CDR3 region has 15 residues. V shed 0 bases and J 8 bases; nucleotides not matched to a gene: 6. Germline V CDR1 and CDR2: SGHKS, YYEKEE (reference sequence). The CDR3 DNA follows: TGTGCCAGCAGCTTGGGAGGGGACAGGAAAGAAAAACTGTTTTTT. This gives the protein CASSLGGDRKEKLFF.

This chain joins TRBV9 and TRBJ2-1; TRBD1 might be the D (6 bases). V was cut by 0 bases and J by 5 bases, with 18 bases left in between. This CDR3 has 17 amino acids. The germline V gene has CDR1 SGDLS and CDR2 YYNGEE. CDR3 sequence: CASSVGGGTSYDNEQFF. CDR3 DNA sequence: TGTGCCAGCAGCGTAGGGGGTGGGACATCTTACGACAATGAGCAGTTCTTC.

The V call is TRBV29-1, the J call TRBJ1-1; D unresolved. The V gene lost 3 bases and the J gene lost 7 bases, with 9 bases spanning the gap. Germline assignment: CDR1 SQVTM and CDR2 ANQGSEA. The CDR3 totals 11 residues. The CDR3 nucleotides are TGCAGCGTTGAGGGTGGGAATGAAGCTTTCTTT. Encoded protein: CSVEGGNEAFF.

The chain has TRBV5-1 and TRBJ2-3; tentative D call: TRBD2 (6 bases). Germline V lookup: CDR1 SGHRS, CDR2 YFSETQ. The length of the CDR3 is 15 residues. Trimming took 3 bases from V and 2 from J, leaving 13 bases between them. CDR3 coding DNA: TGCGCCAGCAGCTGGAGCGGAGGGGCCACAGATACGCAGTATTTT. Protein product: CASSWSGGATDTQYF. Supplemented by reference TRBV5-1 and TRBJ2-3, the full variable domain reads KAGVTQTPRYLIKTRGQQVTLSCSPISGHRSVSWYQQTPGQGLQFLFEYFSETQRNKGNFPGRFSGRQFSNSRSEMNVSTLELGDSALYLCASSWSGGATDTQYFGPGTRLTVL.

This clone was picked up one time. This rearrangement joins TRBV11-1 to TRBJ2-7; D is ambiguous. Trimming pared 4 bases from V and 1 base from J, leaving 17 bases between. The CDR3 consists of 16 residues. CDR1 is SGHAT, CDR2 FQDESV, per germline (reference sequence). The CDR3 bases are TGTGCCAGCAGCTCACCGCCGGGCAAGAATTCCTACGAGCAGTACTTC. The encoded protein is CASSSPPGKNSYEQYF.

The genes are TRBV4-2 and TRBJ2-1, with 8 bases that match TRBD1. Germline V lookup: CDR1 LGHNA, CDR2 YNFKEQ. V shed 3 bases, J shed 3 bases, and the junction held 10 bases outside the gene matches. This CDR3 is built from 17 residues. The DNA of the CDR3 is TGTGCCAGCAGCCACTATCGCCGGGACAGGAACTACAATGAGCAGTTCTTC. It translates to CASSHYRRDRNYNEQFF.

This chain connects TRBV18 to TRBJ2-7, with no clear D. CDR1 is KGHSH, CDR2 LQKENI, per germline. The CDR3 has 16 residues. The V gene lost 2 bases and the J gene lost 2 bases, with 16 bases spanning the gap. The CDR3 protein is CASSPFSGGITYEQYF. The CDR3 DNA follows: TGTGCCAGCTCACCATTCAGTGGCGGAATAACCTACGAGCAGTACTTC.

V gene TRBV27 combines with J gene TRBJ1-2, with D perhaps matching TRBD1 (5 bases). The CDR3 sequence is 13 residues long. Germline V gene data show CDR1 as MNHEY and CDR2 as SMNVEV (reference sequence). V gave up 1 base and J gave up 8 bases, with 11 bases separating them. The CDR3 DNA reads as TGTGCCAGCAGTTTATTGGCAGGGATCGGCTACACCTTC. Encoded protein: CASSLLAGIGYTF.

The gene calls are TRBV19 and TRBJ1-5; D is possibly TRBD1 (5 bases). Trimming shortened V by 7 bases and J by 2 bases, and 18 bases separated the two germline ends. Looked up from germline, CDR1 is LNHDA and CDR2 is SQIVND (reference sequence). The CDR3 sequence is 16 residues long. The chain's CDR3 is CASIRRQGMGNQPQHF. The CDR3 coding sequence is TGTGCCAGTATCCGGAGGCAGGGTATGGGCAATCAGCCCCAGCATTTT.

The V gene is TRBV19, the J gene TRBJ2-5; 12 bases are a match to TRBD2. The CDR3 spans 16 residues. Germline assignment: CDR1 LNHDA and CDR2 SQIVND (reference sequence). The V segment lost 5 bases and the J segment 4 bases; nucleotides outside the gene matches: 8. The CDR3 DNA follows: TGTGCCAGTAGTGCCGGACTAGCGGGATGGGGAGAGACCCAGTACTTC. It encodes CASSAGLAGWGETQYF. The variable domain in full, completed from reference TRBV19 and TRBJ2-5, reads DGGITQSPKYLFRKEGQNVTLSCEQNLNHDAMYWYRQDPGQGLRLIYYSQIVNDFQKGDIAEGYSVSREKKESFPLTVTSAQKNPTAFYLCASSAGLAGWGETQYFGPGTRLLVL.

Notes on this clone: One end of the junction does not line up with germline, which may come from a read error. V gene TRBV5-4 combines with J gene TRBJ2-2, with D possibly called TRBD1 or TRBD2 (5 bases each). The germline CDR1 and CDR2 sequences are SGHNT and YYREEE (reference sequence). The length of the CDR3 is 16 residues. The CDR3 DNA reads TGTGCCAGCAGCTTGTGGGGCGGGCTGAACGCCGGGGAGCTGTTTTTT. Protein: CASSLWGGLNAGELFF.

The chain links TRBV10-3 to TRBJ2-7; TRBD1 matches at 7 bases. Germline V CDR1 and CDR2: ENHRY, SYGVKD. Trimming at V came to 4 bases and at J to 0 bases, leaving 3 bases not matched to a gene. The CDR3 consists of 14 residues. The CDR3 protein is CAISVRTGSYEQYF. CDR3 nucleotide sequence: TGTGCCATCAGTGTAAGGACAGGCTCCTACGAGCAGTACTTC.

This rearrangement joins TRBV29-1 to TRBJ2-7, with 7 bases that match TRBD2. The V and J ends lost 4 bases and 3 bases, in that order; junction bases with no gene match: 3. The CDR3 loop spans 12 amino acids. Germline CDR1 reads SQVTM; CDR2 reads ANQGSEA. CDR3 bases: TGCAGCGTTGGAGCGGGAATCTACGAGCAGTACTTC. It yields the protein CSVGAGIYEQYF.

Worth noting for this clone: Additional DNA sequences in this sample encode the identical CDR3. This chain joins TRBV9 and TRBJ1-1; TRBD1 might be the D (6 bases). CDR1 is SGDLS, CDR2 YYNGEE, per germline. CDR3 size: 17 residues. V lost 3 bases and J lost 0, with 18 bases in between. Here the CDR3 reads CASSETPGQGLNTEAFF. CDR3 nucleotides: TGTGCCAGCAGCGAGACCCCGGGGCAGGGGTTGAACACTGAAGCTTTCTTT. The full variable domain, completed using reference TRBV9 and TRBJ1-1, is DSGVTQTPKHLITATGQRVTLRCSPRSGDLSVYWYQQSLDQGLQFLIQYYNGEERAKGNILERFSAQQFPDLHSELNLSSLELGDSALYFCASSETPGQGLNTEAFFGQGTRLTVV.

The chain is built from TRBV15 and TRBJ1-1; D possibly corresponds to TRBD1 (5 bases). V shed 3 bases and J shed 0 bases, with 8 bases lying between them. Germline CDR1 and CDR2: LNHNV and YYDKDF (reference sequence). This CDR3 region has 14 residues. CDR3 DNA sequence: TGTGCCACCAGCAGGACAGTCATGAACACTGAAGCTTTCTTT. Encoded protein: CATSRTVMNTEAFF.